This T cell receptor (beta chain) came from a study of T cell responses to AZD1222 COVID-19 vaccine. Overall study results and limits: Repertoires were collected only later (after the peak T cell response had occurred).

About this clone: Its matching antigen is unknown.

The CDR3 extends over 16 amino acids. The V gene's germline CDR1 is MNHEY and CDR2 SVGAGI. Unmatched junction bases numbered 8, after V lost 0 bases and J lost 7 bases. Method: immunoSEQ multiplex PCR; TCRdb's copy keeps in-frame clones and lacks some. This sample carries tens of thousands of clones, around 83% of them seen once, and the ten largest clones take about 19%. Here the sequenced sample was peripheral blood, taken on day 0 of AZD1222 vaccination. The chain recombines TRBV6-5 with TRBJ2-3; TRBD2 matches at 9 bases. The clonotype originates from an adult in good health. The CDR3 loop reads CASSYSAGGALNTQYF. The CDR3 DNA sequence: TGTGCCAGCAGTTACTCGGCGGGAGGGGCTTTAAATACGCAGTATTTT.